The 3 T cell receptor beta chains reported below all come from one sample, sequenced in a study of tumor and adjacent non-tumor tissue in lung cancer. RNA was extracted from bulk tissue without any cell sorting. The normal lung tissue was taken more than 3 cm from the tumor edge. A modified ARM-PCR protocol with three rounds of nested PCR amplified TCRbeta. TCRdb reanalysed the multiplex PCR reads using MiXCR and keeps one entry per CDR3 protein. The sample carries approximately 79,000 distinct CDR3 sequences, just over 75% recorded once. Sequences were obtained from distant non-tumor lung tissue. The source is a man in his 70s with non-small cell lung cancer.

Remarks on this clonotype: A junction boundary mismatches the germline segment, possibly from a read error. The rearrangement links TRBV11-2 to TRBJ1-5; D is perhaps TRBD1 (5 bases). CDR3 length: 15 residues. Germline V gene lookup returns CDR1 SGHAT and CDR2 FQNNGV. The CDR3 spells CASSLEGREGQPQYF. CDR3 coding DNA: TGTGCCAGCAGCTTAGAGGGCAGGGAGGGTCAGCCCCAGTACTTT.

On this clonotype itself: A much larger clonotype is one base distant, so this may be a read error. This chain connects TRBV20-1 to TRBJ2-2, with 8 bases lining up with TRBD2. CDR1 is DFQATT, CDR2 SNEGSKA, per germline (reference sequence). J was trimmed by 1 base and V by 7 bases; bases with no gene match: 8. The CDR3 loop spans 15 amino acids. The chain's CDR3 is CSVISGEKNTGELFF. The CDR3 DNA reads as TGCAGTGTAATTAGCGGGGAGAAGAACACCGGGGAGCTGTTTTTT.

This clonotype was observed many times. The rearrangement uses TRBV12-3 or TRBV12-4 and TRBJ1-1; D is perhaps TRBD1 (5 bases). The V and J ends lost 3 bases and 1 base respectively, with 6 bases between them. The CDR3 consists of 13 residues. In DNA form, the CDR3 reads TGTGCCAGCAGTTTTCAGGGGAACACTGAAGCTTTCTTT. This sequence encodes CASSFQGNTEAFF.